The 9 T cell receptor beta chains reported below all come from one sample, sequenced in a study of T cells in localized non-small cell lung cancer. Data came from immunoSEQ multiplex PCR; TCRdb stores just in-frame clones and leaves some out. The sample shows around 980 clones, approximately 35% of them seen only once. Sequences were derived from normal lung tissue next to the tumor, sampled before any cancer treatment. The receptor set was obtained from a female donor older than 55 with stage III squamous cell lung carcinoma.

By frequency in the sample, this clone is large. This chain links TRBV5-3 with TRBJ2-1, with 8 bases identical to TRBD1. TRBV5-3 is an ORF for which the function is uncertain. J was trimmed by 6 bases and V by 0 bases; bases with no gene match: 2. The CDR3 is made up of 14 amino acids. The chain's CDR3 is CARSLGTGGNEQFF. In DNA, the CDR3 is TGTGCCAGAAGCTTGGGAACAGGGGGCAATGAGCAGTTCTTC.

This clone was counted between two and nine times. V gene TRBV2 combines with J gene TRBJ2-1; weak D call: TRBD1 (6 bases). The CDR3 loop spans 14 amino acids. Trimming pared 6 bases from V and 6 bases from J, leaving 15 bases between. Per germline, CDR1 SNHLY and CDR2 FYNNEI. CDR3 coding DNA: TGTGCCAGCAGCCCTAACGGACAGTTCAATGAGCAGTTCTTC. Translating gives CASSPNGQFNEQFF.

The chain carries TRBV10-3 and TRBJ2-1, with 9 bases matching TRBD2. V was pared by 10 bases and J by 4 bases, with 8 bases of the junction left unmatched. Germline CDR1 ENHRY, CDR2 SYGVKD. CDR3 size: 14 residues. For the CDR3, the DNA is TGTGCCAGCGGGGGGGGTCAGGCTTACAATGAGCAGTTCTTC. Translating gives CASGGGQAYNEQFF.

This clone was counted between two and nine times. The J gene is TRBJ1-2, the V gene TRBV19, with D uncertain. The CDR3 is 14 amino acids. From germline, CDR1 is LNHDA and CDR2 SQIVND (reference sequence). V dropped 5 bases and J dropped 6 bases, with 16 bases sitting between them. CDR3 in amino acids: CASSYRAQDNGYTF. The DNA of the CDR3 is TGTGCCAGTAGTTATAGGGCCCAAGACAATGGCTACACCTTC.

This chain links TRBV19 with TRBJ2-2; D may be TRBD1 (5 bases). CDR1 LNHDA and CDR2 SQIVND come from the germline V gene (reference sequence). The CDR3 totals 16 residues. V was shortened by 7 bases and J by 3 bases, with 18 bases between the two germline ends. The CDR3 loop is CASTSLWGPHTGELFF. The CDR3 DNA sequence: TGTGCCAGTACTTCACTTTGGGGCCCCCACACCGGGGAGCTGTTTTTT.

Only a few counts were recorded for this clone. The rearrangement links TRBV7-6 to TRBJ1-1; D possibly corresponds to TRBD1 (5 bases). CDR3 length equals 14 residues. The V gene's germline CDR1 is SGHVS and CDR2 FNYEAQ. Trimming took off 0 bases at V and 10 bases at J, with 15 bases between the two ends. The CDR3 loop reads CASSLAPGAVRAFF. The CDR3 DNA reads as TGTGCCAGCAGCTTAGCCCCCGGGGCGGTCAGAGCTTTCTTT.

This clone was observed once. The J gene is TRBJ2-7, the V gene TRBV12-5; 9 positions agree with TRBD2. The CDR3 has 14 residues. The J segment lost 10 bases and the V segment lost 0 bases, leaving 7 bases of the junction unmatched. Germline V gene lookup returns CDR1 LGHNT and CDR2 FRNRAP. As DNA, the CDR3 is TGTGCTAGTGGTTTGGTACGGGGTAGCGGGAGTCAGTACTTC. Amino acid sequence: CASGLVRGSGSQYF.

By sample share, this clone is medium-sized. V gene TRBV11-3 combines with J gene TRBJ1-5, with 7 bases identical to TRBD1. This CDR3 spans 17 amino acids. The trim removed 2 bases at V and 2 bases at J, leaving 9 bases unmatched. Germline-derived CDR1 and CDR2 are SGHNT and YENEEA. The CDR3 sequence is CASSLTGGGAGNQPQHF. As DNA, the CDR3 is TGTGCCAGCAGCTTAACGGGAGGGGGCGCGGGCAATCAGCCCCAGCATTTT.

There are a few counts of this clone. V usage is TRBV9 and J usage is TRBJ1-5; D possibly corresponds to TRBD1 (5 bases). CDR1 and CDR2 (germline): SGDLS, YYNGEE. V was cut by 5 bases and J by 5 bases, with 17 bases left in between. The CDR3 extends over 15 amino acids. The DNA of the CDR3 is TGTGCCAGCAGTGACGACAGCGGGGGTGATCAGCCCCAGCATTTT. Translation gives CASSDDSGGDQPQHF.